The entry below describes one T cell receptor (beta chain). The source of the sample is a study of blood T cell repertoires in COVID-19. TCRdb keeps only in-frame clones here, not all; method: immunoSEQ multiplex PCR. The data hold 220,000 or so clones, with 90% observed a single time. Germline V gives CDR1 MNHEY, CDR2 SVGAGI. The CDR3 length is 14 residues. V lost 8 bases, J lost 10 bases, and 11 bases stayed unmatched. Sequencing was done on a sample of PBMCs or T cells enriched from blood (not recorded which). The V and J genes are TRBV6-5 and TRBJ1-6; 7 nucleotides agree with TRBD1. The clonotype comes from a man aged 25-45 years who had been exposed to COVID-19. As DNA, the CDR3 is TGTGCCAGCCTGAGGGGGGACAGTACCTCACCCCTCCACTTT. It yields the protein CASLRGDSTSPLHF.